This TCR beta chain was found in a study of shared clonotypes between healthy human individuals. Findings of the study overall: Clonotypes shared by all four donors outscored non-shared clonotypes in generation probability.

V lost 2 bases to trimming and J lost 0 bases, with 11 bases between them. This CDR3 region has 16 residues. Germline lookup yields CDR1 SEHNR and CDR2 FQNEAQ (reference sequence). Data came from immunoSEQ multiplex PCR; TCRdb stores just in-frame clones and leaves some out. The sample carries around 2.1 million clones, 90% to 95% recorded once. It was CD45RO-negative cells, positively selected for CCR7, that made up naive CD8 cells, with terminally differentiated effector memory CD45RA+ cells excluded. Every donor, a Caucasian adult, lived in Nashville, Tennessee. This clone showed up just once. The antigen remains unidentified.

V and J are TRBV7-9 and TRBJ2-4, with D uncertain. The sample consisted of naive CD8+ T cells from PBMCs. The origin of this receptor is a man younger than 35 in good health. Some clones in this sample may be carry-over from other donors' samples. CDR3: CASSLTQNLAKNIQYF. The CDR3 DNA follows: TGTGCCAGCAGCTTAACACAGAATTTAGCCAAAAACATTCAGTACTTC.